This T cell receptor beta chain derives from a study of OX40 agonist ivuxolimab in advanced cancers. For the study at large: Across the patients, intravenous ivuxolimab was delivered every 2 weeks at 0.01 to 10 mg/kg.

This clone was picked up a small number of times. Its antigen is not identified. Germline loops: CDR1 SGHRS, CDR2 YFSETQ. CDR3 length equals 12 residues. V gave up 2 bases and J gave up 6 bases, with 8 bases separating them. Study conclusions and caveats: Averaging showed that CD8+ T cells had more expanded clones than CD4+ did.

The protocol was immunoSEQ multiplex PCR, while the TCRdb copy is restricted to in-frame clones and leaves out a portion. Of tens of thousands of clones listed, about 92% are singletons. The J gene is TRBJ1-2, the V gene TRBV5-1; D remains unclear. The sample was CD4+ or CD8+ T cells sorted from blood, taken in a trial of the OX40 agonist ivuxolimab. The TCR originated in an adult with an advanced solid tumor such as melanoma, head and neck, liver or kidney cancer. The CDR3 spells CASSFDFDGYTF. The CDR3 DNA reads as TGCGCCAGCAGCTTTGACTTCGATGGCTACACCTTC.